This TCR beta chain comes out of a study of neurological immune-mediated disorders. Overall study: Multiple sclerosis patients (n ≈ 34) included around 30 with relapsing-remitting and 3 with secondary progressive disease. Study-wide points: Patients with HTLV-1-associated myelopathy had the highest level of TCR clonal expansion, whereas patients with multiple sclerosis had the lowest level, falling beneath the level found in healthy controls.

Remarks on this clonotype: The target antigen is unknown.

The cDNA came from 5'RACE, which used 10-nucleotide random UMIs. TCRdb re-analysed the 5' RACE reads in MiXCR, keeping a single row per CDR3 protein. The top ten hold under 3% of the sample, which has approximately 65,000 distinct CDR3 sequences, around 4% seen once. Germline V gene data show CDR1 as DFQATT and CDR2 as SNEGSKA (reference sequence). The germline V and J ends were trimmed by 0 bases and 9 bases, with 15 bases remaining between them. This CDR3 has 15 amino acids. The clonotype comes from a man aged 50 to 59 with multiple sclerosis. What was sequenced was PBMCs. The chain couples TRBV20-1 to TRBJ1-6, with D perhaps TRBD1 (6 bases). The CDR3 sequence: CSARDPRRGASPLHF. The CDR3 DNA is TGCAGTGCTAGAGATCCGCGCAGGGGAGCTTCACCCCTCCACTTT.